This is a list of T cell receptor beta chains from one sample in a study of shared clonotypes between healthy human individuals. TCRdb's table, derived via immunoSEQ multiplex PCR, lists solely in-frame clones and lacks some. The repertoire consists of millions of clones, with roughly 92% occurring once and the leading ten covering around 0.15%. Sequences were obtained from naive CD4+ T cells sorted from blood. These TCRs come from a young man in good health. The CDR3 runs from the conserved cysteine through the conserved F or W. Each record gives: clone size, V gene, J gene, D gene, CDR3 length, CDR3 protein, CDR3 DNA. D genes are given only for firm matches. Clone size is given for some rows only: seen once, a few or many times, or a class if the clone is expanded.

clone_size: NA
v_call: TRBV7-2
j_call: TRBJ2-1
d_call: TRBD2
cdr3_length: 16
cdr3_aa: CASSLLAGTTYNEQFF
cdr3_nt: TGTGCCAGCAGCTTACTGGCGGGGACTACCTACAATGAGCAGTTCTTC

clone_size: NA
v_call: TRBV30
j_call: TRBJ2-2
d_call: NA
cdr3_length: 14
cdr3_aa: CAWGNLRAGGELFF
cdr3_nt: TGTGCCTGGGGTAACCTTCGGGCGGGCGGGGAGCTGTTTTTT

clone_size: NA
v_call: TRBV7-9
j_call: TRBJ2-3
d_call: NA
cdr3_length: 12
cdr3_aa: CASSLVIDTQYF
cdr3_nt: TGTGCCAGCAGCTTGGTAATAGATACGCAGTATTTT

clone_size: NA
v_call: TRBV6-1
j_call: TRBJ1-6
d_call: TRBD1
cdr3_length: 15
cdr3_aa: CASLEQGASNSPLHF
cdr3_nt: TGTGCCAGCTTAGAACAGGGGGCGTCAAATTCACCCCTCCACTTT

clone_size: NA
v_call: TRBV2
j_call: TRBJ1-4
d_call: NA
cdr3_length: 11
cdr3_aa: CATAGGGKLFF
cdr3_nt: TGTGCCACCGCGGGGGGGGGAAAACTGTTTTTT

clone_size: NA
v_call: TRBV12-5
j_call: TRBJ2-7
d_call: TRBD2
cdr3_length: 17
cdr3_aa: CASGAGLAEKSSYEQYF
cdr3_nt: TGTGCTAGTGGTGCGGGACTAGCGGAGAAGAGCTCCTACGAGCAGTACTTC

clone_size: NA
v_call: TRBV4-1
j_call: TRBJ2-4
d_call: NA
cdr3_length: 15
cdr3_aa: CASSQDSVGTYIQYF
cdr3_nt: TGCGCCAGCAGCCAAGATTCAGTGGGGACATACATTCAGTACTTC

clone_size: NA
v_call: TRBV6-6
j_call: TRBJ2-7
d_call: NA
cdr3_length: 15
cdr3_aa: CASSYSDSKAYEQYF
cdr3_nt: TGTGCCAGCAGTTACTCGGACAGCAAAGCCTACGAGCAGTACTTC

clone_size: NA
v_call: TRBV6-6
j_call: TRBJ2-7
d_call: NA
cdr3_length: 13
cdr3_aa: CASSYSRGYEQYF
cdr3_nt: TGTGCCAGCAGTTACTCAAGGGGATACGAGCAGTACTTC

clone_size: once
v_call: TRBV19
j_call: TRBJ2-2
d_call: NA
cdr3_length: 13
cdr3_aa: CASSNQGSGELFF
cdr3_nt: TGTGCCAGTAGTAATCAGGGTTCCGGGGAGCTGTTTTTT

clone_size: NA
v_call: TRBV6-1
j_call: TRBJ2-7
d_call: TRBD2
cdr3_length: 14
cdr3_aa: CASSGIAGPYEQYF
cdr3_nt: TGTGCCAGCAGTGGAATAGCGGGGCCCTACGAGCAGTACTTC

clone_size: NA
v_call: TRBV5-6
j_call: TRBJ2-4
d_call: NA
cdr3_length: 14
cdr3_aa: CASSLGTVKNIQYF
cdr3_nt: TGTGCCAGCAGCTTGGGCACAGTCAAAAACATTCAGTACTTC

clone_size: NA
v_call: TRBV5-4
j_call: TRBJ2-1
d_call: TRBD2
cdr3_length: 15
cdr3_aa: CASSPGTSGSVIEFF
cdr3_nt: TGTGCCAGCAGCCCAGGGACTAGCGGGAGTGTCATCGAGTTCTTC

clone_size: once
v_call: TRBV9
j_call: TRBJ2-7
d_call: NA
cdr3_length: 14
cdr3_aa: CASSVAVASYEQYF
cdr3_nt: TGTGCCAGCAGCGTAGCGGTCGCCTCCTACGAGCAGTACTTC

clone_size: NA
v_call: TRBV6-4
j_call: TRBJ2-3
d_call: TRBD1
cdr3_length: 14
cdr3_aa: CASREQGEGDTQYF
cdr3_nt: TGTGCCAGCAGGGAACAGGGGGAAGGAGATACGCAGTATTTT

clone_size: NA
v_call: TRBV7-9
j_call: TRBJ1-5
d_call: NA
cdr3_length: 15
cdr3_aa: CASSPLGGANQPQHF
cdr3_nt: TGTGCCAGCAGCCCCCTCGGGGGGGCCAATCAGCCCCAGCATTTT

clone_size: NA
v_call: TRBV7-6
j_call: TRBJ2-6
d_call: NA
cdr3_length: 20
cdr3_aa: CASSPWGGSLRSSGANVLTF
cdr3_nt: TGTGCCAGCAGCCCGTGGGGGGGCAGCCTCAGAAGCTCTGGGGCCAACGTCCTGACTTTC

clone_size: NA
v_call: TRBV19
j_call: TRBJ1-1
d_call: NA
cdr3_length: 13
cdr3_aa: CASSKQGWAEAFF
cdr3_nt: TGTGCCAGTAGTAAGCAGGGATGGGCTGAAGCTTTCTTT

clone_size: NA
v_call: TRBV18
j_call: TRBJ2-5
d_call: TRBD2
cdr3_length: 15
cdr3_aa: CASSGTSGGGETQYF
cdr3_nt: TGTGCCAGCTCCGGGACTAGCGGAGGCGGAGAAACCCAGTACTTC

clone_size: NA
v_call: TRBV7-2
j_call: TRBJ2-7
d_call: TRBD1
cdr3_length: 13
cdr3_aa: CASRRTGTYEQYF
cdr3_nt: TGTGCCAGCAGAAGGACAGGAACCTACGAGCAGTACTTC